The 23 T cell receptor beta chains below all came from one sample that was sequenced in a study of T cells in Graves' hyperthyroidism and ophthalmopathy (dated by TCRdb to between 2018 and 2020). Library generation was performed with multiplex PCR. The reads were generated on an Illumina HiSeq 2000. The TCR beta CDR3 regions were amplified from RNA transcripts. A first-round RT-PCR of the TCR CDR3 used the HTBI primer set with the Qiagen OneStep RT-PCR kit. TCRdb reprocessed the public reads (quality trimming at Q25 with fastp, clone calling with MiXCR) and kept in-frame beta chains. Rows with a matching CDR3 protein are joined into one entry that keeps the most common DNA and genes. Within this sample are over 700,000 distinct CDR3 sequences, with about 38% of them counted one time only. About 8.9% of the sample rests with the top ten. Source material: blood. The receptors derive from a man aged 18-30 years with Graves' hyperthyroidism.

As concerns this clonotype: A junction end diverges from the germline sequence, so it may reflect a read error. The rearrangement uses TRBV14 and TRBJ2-5, with D uncertain. The germline V gene has CDR1 SGHDN and CDR2 FVKESK. The CDR3 loop spans 13 amino acids. In DNA form, the CDR3 reads TGTGCCAGCAGCCAGCACTTACAAGAGACCCAGTGCTTC. It specifies CASSQHLQETQCF. Full variable domain (missing parts from reference TRBV14 and TRBJ2-5): EAGVTQFPSHSVIEKGQTVTLRCDPISGHDNLYWYRRVMGKEIKFLLHFVKESKQDESGMPNNRFLAERTGGTYSTLKVQPAELEDSGVYFCASSQHLQETQCFGPGTRLLVL.

As for this clonotype: Being one base from a much bigger clone, this may be a read error. The chain carries TRBV5-1 and TRBJ2-7, with D perhaps TRBD1 (5 bases). The CDR3 consists of 15 residues. Germline V gene sequence: CDR1 SGHRS, CDR2 YFSETQ. The CDR3 sequence: CASSFQLGALYGQYF. The CDR3 bases are TGCGCCAGCAGCTTCCAGTTAGGGGCCCTCTACGGGCAGTACTTC.

As to this clonotype: A single base separates this from a much larger clone, so it may be a read error. The conserved closing phenylalanine or tryptophan is absent in this CDR3, likely reflecting a read error. The CDR3 reads CAIKTPNTEAFL. In DNA form, the CDR3 reads TGTGCCATCAAAACCCCAAACACTGAAGCTTTCCTT. The V gene is TRBV24-1, the J gene TRBJ1-1; D is unresolved. V lost 11 bases to trimming and J lost 2 bases, with 11 bases between them. The germline V gene has CDR1 KGHDR and CDR2 SFDVKD. The CDR3 has 12 amino acids.

The chain recombines TRBV10-3 with TRBJ1-5, with TRBD1 identical over 10 bases. J gave up 7 bases and V 10 bases, and 13 bases lay outside the gene matches. CDR1 is ENHRY and CDR2 is SYGVKD in the germline V gene. The CDR3 has 15 amino acids. The CDR3 DNA reads TGTGCCACCGGGACAGGGGACCCGTCAGGGCAGCCCCAGCATTTT. Residues: CATGTGDPSGQPQHF.

The rearrangement uses TRBV29-1 and TRBJ1-2; weak D call: TRBD1 (5 bases). The V gene lost 6 bases and the J gene lost 4 bases, with 18 bases spanning the gap. The V gene's germline CDR1 is SQVTM and CDR2 ANQGSEA. The CDR3 is made up of 14 amino acids. The CDR3: CSVRDGDFTYGYTF. The CDR3 coding sequence is TGCAGCGTCCGGGACGGAGACTTCACCTATGGCTACACCTTC.

This clonotype was observed a few times. The chain is built from TRBV7-6 and TRBJ2-5; 11 positions match TRBD2. With V trimmed by 0 bases and J by 3 bases, 3 bases remained unmatched. CDR1 SGHVS and CDR2 FNYEAQ come from the germline V gene. This CDR3 is built from 16 residues. CDR3 residues: CASSLAPLAGEETQYF. CDR3 in DNA: TGTGCCAGCAGCTTAGCCCCACTAGCGGGGGAAGAGACCCAGTACTTC.

This clonotype was counted between two and nine times. The genes are TRBV19 and TRBJ1-5, with 10 bases matching TRBD1. The CDR3 spans 16 residues. The germline V gene encodes CDR1 LNHDA and CDR2 SQIVND (reference sequence). J gave up 3 bases and V 3 bases, and 5 bases lay outside the gene matches. CDR3 nucleotide sequence: TGTGCCAGTAGTATTTGGGGACAGGGGAACAATCAGCCCCAGCATTTT. Its translation is CASSIWGQGNNQPQHF.

This clonotype was detected many times. The gene calls are TRBV24-1 and TRBJ2-3, with 11 bases matching TRBD2. CDR1 and CDR2 (germline): KGHDR, SFDVKD. After removal of 10 bases from V and 4 bases from J, the junction contained 3 bases not matched to a gene. CDR3 length: 13 residues. As DNA, the CDR3 is TGTGCCACTAGCGGGGGGGCTGCAGATACGCAGTATTTT. Protein sequence: CATSGGAADTQYF.

A few counts support this clonotype. The chain is built from TRBV4-3 and TRBJ1-5, with D maybe TRBD1 (5 bases). The V end lost 0 bases, the J end lost 0 bases, and 12 bases lay between the germline ends. Germline values: CDR1 LGHNA, CDR2 YSLEER. This CDR3 is 17 amino acids long. CDR3 residues: CASSQEPYGHSNQPQHF. The CDR3 nucleotides read TGCGCCAGCAGCCAAGAGCCGTACGGACATAGCAATCAGCCCCAGCATTTT.

Remarks on this clonotype: A much bigger clone sits one base away, suggesting this may be a read error. This chain links TRBV2 with TRBJ1-4; unclear D gene. The CDR3 sequence is 16 residues long. CDR1 SNHLY and CDR2 FYNNEI come from the germline V gene. The DNA for the CDR3 is TGTGTCAGCAGTGAAGCGTACGCGGCCTTAAGCGAAAAACTGTTTTTT. This sequence encodes CVSSEAYAALSEKLFF.

Ten or more counts support this clonotype. The chain is built from TRBV19 and TRBJ1-2, with a possible D match to TRBD1 (5 bases). CDR3 length: 13 residues. Trimming left V 1 base short and J 5 bases short, with 8 bases between. Per the germline V gene, CDR1 is LNHDA and CDR2 is SQIVND (reference sequence). The CDR3 loop reads CASSIAGRYGYTF. The CDR3 DNA reads as TGTGCCAGTAGTATAGCAGGGAGATATGGCTACACCTTC.

The V gene is TRBV11-3, the J gene TRBJ1-1, with 7 bases lining up with TRBD1. V trimming: 5 bases; J trimming: 8 bases; junction bases outside the gene matches: 14. This CDR3 region has 15 residues. Per the germline V gene, CDR1 is SGHNT and CDR2 is YENEEA. CDR3 sequence: CASSAPGTVMLEAFF. DNA for the CDR3: TGTGCCAGCAGCGCCCCCGGGACAGTTATGCTCGAAGCTTTCTTT.

The rearrangement links TRBV5-5 to TRBJ1-2, with D hard to call. In germline, CDR1 is SGHKS, CDR2 YYEKEE (reference sequence). The CDR3 is 13 residues long. V shed 9 bases and J shed 1 base, with 13 bases lying between them. CDR3 sequence reads: CATSGGDNYGYTF. In DNA, the CDR3 is TGTGCCACCTCGGGAGGCGATAACTATGGCTACACCTTC.

The J gene is TRBJ1-5, the V gene TRBV6-1, with D unresolved. The CDR3 runs to 14 residues. CDR1 is MNHNS, CDR2 SASEGT, per germline. The germline V and J ends were trimmed by 7 bases and 5 bases, with 15 bases remaining between them. DNA for the CDR3: TGTGCCAGCAACACCGACGATTACCATCAGCCCCAGCATTTT. Amino acids: CASNTDDYHQPQHF.

This clonotype was detected many times. The chain recombines TRBV7-9 with TRBJ2-7; the D is unclear. The CDR3 extends over 13 amino acids. V shed 5 bases and J shed 0 bases, with 8 bases lying between them. Germline V gene sequence: CDR1 SEHNR, CDR2 FQNEAQ (reference sequence). CDR3 nucleotides: TGTGCCAGCAGCCAAGTCTACTCCTACGAGCAGTACTTC. Translation: CASSQVYSYEQYF.

This chain uses TRBV7-2 with TRBJ2-2; 12 bases align to TRBD2. Germline assignment: CDR1 SGHTA and CDR2 FQGNSA. The CDR3 contains 15 residues. V lost 5 bases to trimming and J lost 7 bases; unmatched junction nucleotides: 5. CDR3 sequence reads: CASSPTSGGGGELFF. Written as DNA, the CDR3 is TGTGCCAGCAGCCCGACTAGCGGGGGAGGCGGGGAGCTGTTTTTT. The variable domain in full, with the rest retrieved from reference TRBV7-2 and TRBJ2-2, is GAGVSQSPSNKVTEKGKDVELRCDPISGHTALYWYRQSLGQGLEFLIYFQGNSAPDKSGLPSDRFSAERTGGSVSTLTIQRTQQEDSAVYLCASSPTSGGGGELFFGEGSRLTVL.

This clonotype was seen ten or more times. This sequence joins TRBV7-8 and TRBJ1-1; D is ambiguous. The CDR3 runs 16 residues. The V end lost 1 base, the J end lost 8 bases, and 20 bases lay between the germline ends. CDR1 SGHVS and CDR2 FQNEAQ come from the germline V gene. Here the CDR3 reads CASSLDWATHLNEAFF. For the CDR3, the DNA is TGTGCCAGCAGCTTAGATTGGGCGACCCACCTCAACGAAGCTTTCTTT.

The V call is TRBV23-1, the J call TRBJ2-7, with TRBD1 matching over 7 bases. TRBV23-1 is an ORF, with its function uncertain. The CDR3 is made up of 14 amino acids. With V trimmed by 5 bases and J by 9 bases, 13 bases remained unmatched. In nucleotides, the CDR3 is TGCGCCAGCAGTGGGGACAGCGGATTAAGCGGGCAGTACTTC. Amino acids: CASSGDSGLSGQYF.

This clonotype came up a few times. The chain recombines TRBV5-1 with TRBJ2-7, with a tentative D call TRBD2 (5 bases). V lost 0 bases, J lost 3 bases, and 10 bases lay in between. The CDR3 has 14 residues. The germline gives CDR1 SGHRS, CDR2 YFSETQ. CDR3 nucleotide sequence: TGCGCCAGCAGCTTGGAGCGGCCGTACTACGAGCAGTACTTC. Translated, it gives CASSLERPYYEQYF.

This chain uses TRBV5-6 with TRBJ1-2, with D unresolved. V was trimmed by 2 bases and J by 6 bases, leaving 11 bases between them. Germline V gene data show CDR1 as SGHDT and CDR2 as YYEEEE. CDR3 length: 13 amino acids. The CDR3: CASSFGFTNGYTF. The CDR3 DNA reads TGTGCCAGCAGCTTTGGCTTTACTAATGGCTACACCTTC. Supplemented by reference TRBV5-6 and TRBJ1-2, the full variable domain reads DAGVTQSPTHLIKTRGQQVTLRCSPKSGHDTVSWYQQALGQGPQFIFQYYEEEERQRGNFPDRFSGHQFPNYSSELNVNALLLGDSALYLCASSFGFTNGYTFGSGTRLTVV.

The J gene is TRBJ1-2, the V gene TRBV29-1; unclear D gene. This CDR3 contains 13 residues. Looked up from germline, CDR1 is SQVTM and CDR2 is ANQGSEA. The V gene lost 1 base and the J gene lost 8 bases, with 14 bases spanning the gap. The CDR3 DNA reads as TGCAGCGTTGAAGGAGGTGGCTTAAACGGCTACACCTTC. Translation: CSVEGGGLNGYTF. Together with reference TRBV29-1 and TRBJ1-2, the CDR3 gives the full variable domain: SAVISQKPSRDICQRGTSLTIQCQVDSQVTMMFWYRQQPGQSLTLIATANQGSEATYESGFVIDKFPISRPNLTFSTLTVSNMSPEDSSIYLCSVEGGGLNGYTFGSGTRLTVV.

In this sample, this clonotype turned up a few times. At one boundary the junction diverges from the germline segment, which might be a read error. The gene calls are TRBV20-1 and TRBJ2-7; 10 positions match TRBD1. The CDR3 consists of 14 residues. From germline, CDR1 is DFQATT and CDR2 SNEGSKA (reference sequence). CDR3 amino acids: CSARDDRGQDEQYF. CDR3 bases: TGCAGTGCCAGAGATGACAGGGGGCAAGACGAGCAGTACTTC.

Notes on this clonotype: The junction departs from the called germline gene at one end, perhaps through a read error. Here the CDR3 DNA reads TGTGCCGGCAGCTTCGGGACAGGAGACCAATACTATGGCTACACCTTC. Its protein is CAGSFGTGDQYYGYTF. The chain carries TRBV7-2 and TRBJ1-2; 8 bases line up with TRBD1. This CDR3 region has 16 residues. Germline values: CDR1 SGHTA, CDR2 FQGNSA.